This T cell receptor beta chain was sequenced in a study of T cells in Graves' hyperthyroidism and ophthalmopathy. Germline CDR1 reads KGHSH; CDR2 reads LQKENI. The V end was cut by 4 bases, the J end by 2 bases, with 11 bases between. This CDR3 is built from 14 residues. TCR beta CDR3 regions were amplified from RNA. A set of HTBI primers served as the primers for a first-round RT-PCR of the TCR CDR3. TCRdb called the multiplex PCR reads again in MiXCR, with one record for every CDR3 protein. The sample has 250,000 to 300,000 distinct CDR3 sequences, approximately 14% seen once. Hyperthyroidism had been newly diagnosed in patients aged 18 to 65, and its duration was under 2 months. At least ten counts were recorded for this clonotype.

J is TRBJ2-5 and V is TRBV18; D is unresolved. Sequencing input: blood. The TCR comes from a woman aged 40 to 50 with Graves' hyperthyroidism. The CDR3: CASSRPDEQETQYF. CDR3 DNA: TGTGCCAGCTCACGACCGGACGAACAAGAGACCCAGTACTTC.